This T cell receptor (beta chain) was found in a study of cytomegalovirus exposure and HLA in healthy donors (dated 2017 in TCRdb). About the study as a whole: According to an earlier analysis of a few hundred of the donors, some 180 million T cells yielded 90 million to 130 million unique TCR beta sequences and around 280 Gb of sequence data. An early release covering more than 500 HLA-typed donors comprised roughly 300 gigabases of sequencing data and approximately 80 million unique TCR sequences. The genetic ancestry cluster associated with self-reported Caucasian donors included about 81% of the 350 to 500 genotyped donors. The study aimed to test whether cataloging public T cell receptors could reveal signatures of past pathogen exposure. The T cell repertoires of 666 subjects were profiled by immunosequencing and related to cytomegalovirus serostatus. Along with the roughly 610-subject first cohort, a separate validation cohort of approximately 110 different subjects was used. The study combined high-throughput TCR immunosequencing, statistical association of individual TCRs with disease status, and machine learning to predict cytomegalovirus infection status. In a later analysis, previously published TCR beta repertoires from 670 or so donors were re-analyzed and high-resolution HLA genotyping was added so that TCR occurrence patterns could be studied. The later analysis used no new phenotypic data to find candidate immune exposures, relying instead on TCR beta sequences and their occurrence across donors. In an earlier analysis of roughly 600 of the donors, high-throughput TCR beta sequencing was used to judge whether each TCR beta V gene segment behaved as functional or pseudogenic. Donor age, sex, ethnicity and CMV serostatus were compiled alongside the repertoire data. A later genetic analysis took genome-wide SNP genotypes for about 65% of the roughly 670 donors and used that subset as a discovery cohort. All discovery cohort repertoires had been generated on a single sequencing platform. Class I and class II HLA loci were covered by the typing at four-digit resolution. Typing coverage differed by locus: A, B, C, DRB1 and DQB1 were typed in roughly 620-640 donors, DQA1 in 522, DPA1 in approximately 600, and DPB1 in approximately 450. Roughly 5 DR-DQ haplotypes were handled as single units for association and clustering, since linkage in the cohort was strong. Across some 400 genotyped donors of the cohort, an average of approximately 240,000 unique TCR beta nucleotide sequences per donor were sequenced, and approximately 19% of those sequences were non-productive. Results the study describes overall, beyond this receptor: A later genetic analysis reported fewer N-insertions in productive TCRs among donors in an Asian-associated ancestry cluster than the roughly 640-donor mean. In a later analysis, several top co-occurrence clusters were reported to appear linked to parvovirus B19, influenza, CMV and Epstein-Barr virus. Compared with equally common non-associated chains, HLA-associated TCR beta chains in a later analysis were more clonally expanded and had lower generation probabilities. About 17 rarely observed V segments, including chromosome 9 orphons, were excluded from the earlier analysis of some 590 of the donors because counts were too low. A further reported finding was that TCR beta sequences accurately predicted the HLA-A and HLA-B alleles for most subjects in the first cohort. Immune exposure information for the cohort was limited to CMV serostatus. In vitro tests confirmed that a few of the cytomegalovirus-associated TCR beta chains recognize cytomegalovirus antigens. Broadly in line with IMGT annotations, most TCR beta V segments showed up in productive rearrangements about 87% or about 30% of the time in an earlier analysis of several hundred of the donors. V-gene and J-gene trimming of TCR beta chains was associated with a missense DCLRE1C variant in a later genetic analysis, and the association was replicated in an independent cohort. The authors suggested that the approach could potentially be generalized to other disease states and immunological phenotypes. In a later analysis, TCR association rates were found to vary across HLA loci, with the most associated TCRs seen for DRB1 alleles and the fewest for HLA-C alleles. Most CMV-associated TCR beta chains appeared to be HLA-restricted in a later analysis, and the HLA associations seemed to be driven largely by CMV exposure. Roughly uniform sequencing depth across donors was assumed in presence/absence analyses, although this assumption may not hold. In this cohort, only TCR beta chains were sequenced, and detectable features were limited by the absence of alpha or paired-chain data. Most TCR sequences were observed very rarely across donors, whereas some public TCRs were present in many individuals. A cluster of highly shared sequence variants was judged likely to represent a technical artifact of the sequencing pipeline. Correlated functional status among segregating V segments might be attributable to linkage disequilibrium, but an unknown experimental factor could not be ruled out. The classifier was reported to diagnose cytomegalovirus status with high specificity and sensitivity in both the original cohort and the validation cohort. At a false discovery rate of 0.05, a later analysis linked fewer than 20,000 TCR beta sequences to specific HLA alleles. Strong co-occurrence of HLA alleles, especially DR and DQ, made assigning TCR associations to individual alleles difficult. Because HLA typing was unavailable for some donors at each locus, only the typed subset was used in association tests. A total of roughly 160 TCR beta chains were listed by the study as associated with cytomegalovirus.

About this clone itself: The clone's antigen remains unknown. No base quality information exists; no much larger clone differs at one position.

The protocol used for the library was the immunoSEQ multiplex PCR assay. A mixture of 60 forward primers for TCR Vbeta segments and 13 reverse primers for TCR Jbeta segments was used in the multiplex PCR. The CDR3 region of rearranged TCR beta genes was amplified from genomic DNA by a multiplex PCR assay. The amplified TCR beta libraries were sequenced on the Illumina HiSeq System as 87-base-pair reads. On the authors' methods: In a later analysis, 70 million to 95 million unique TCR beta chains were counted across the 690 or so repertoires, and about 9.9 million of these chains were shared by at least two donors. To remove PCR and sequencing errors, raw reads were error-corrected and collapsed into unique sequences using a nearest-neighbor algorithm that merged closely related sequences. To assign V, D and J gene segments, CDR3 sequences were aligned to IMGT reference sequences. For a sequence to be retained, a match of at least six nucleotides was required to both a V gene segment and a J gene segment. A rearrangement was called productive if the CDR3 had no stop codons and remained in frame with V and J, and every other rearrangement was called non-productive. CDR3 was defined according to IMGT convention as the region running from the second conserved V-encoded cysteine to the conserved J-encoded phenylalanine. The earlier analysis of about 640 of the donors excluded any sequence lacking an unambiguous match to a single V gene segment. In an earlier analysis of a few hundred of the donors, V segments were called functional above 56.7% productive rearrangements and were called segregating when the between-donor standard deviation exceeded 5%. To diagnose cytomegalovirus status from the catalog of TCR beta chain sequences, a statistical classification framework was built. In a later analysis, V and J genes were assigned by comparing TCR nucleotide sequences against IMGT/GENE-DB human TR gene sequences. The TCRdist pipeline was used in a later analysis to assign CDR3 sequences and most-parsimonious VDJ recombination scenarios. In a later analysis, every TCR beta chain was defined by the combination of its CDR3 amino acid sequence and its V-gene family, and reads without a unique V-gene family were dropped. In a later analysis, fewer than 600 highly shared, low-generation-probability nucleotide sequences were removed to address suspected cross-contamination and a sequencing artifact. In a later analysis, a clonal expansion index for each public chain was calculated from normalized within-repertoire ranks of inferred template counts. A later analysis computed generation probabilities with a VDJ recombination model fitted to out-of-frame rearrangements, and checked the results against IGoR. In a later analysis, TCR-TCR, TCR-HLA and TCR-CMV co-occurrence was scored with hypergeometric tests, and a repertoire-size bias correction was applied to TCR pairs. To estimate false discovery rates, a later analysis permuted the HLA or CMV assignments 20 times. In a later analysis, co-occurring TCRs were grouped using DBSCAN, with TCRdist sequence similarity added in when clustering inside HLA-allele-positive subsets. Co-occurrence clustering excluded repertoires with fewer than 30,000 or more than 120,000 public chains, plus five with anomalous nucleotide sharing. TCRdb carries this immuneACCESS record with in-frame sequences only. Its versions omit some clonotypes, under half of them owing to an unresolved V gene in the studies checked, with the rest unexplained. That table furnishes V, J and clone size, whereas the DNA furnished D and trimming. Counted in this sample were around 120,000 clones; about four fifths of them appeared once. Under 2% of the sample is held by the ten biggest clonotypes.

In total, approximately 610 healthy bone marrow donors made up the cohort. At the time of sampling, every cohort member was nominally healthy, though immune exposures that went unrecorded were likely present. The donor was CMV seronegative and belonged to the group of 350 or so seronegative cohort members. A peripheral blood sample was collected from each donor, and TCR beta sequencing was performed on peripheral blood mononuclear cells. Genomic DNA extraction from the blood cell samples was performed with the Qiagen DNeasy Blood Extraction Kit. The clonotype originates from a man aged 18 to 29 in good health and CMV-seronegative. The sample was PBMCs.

The CDR3 region has the sequence CASSYGGEGNQPQHF. The nucleotides are TGCGCCAGCAGTTACGGTGGGGAGGGCAATCAGCCCCAGCATTTT. The chain employs TRBV5-1 and TRBJ1-5; no D gene can be assigned with confidence. The CDR3 numbers 15 residues from cysteine through phenylalanine. Only CDR3 DNA is held: 45 bases, read in frame from base 1. CDR1 SGHRS and CDR2 YFSETQ were looked up in the germline V gene. Trimming takes 5 bases from V and 2 bases from J, and the germline ends sit 14 bases apart. Beyond the CDR3, the reference TRBV5-1 and TRBJ1-5 genes provide the residues; the full variable domain reads: KAGVTQTPRYLIKTRGQQVTLSCSPISGHRSVSWYQQTPGQGLQFLFEYFSETQRNKGNFPGRFSGRQFSNSRSEMNVSTLELGDSALYLCASSYGGEGNQPQHFGDGTRLSIL.